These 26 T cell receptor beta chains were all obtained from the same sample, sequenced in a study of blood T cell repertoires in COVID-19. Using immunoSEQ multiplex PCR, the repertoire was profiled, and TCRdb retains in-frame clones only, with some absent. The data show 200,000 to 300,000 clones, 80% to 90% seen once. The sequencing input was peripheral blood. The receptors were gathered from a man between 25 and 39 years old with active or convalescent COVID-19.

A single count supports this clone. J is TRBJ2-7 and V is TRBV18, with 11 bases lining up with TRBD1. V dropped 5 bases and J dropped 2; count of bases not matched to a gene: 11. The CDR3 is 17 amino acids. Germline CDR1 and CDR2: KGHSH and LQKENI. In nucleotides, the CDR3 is TGTGCCAGCTCAGAACAAATGCCGGGACAGGGGGCCTACGAGCAGTACTTC. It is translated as CASSEQMPGQGAYEQYF.

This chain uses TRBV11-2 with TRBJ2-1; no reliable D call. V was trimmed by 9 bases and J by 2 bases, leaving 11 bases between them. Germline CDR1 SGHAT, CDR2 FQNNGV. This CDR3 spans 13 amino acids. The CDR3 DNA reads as TGTGCCAGTCAGGTATACCCCTACAATGAGCAGTTCTTC. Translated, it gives CASQVYPYNEQFF.

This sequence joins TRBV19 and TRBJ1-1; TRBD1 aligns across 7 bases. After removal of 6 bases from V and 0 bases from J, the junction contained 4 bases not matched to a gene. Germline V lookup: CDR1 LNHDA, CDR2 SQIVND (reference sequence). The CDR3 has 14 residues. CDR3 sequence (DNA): TGTGCCAGTAGCCCGACAGGGCTGAACACTGAAGCTTTCTTT. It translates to CASSPTGLNTEAFF.

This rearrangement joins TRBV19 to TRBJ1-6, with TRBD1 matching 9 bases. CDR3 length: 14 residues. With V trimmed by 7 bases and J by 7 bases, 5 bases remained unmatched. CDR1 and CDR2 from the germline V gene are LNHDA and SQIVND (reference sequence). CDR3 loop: CASKRDRDNSPLHF. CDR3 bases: TGTGCCAGTAAAAGGGACAGGGACAATTCACCCCTCCACTTT.

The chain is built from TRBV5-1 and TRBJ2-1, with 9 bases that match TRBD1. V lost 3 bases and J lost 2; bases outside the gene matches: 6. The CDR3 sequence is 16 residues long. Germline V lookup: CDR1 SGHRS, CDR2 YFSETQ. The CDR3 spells CASSSPGQGPYNEQFF. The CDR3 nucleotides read TGCGCCAGCAGCTCACCGGGACAGGGTCCCTACAATGAGCAGTTCTTC.

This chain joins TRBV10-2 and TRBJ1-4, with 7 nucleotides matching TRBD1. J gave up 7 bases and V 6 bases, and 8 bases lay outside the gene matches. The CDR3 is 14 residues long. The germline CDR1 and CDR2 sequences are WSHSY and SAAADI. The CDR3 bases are TGCGCCAGCAGCCGACAGGGCAATAGTGAAAAACTGTTTTTT. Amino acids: CASSRQGNSEKLFF.

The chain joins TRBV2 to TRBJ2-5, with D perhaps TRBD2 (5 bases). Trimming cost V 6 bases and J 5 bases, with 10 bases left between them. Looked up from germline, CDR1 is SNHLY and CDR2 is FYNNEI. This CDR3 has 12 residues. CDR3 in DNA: TGTGCCAGCAGCTGGACTGGGGAGACCCAGTACTTC. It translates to CASSWTGETQYF.

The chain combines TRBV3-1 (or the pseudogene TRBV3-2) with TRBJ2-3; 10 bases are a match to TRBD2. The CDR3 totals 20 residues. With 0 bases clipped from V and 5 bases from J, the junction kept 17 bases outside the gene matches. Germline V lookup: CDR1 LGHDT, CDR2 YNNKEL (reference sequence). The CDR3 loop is CASSQDSATSGDPRGDTQYF. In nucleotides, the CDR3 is TGTGCCAGCAGCCAAGATAGTGCAACTAGCGGGGATCCCAGGGGAGATACGCAGTATTTT.

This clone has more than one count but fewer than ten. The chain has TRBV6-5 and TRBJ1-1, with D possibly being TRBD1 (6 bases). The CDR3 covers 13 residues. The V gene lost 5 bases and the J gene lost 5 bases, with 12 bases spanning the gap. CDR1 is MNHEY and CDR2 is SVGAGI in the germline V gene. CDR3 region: CASSRTESTEAFF. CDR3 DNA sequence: TGTGCCAGCAGTAGGACAGAAAGTACTGAAGCTTTCTTT.

This CDR3 is CAWRPRGGSGNTIYF. CDR3 coding DNA: TGTGCCTGGAGACCTCGGGGGGGGTCTGGAAACACCATATATTTT. This sequence joins TRBV30 and TRBJ1-3; D possibly corresponds to TRBD1 (5 bases). The V end was cut by 3 bases, the J end by 1 base, with 13 bases between. Germline CDR1 is GTSNPN and CDR2 is SVGIG (reference sequence). The CDR3 spans 15 residues. Combining the CDR3 with reference TRBV30 and TRBJ1-3 gives the whole variable domain SQTIHQWPATLVQPVGSPLSLECTVEGTSNPNLYWYRQAAGRGLQLLFYSVGIGQISSEVPQNLSASRPQDRQFILSSKKLLLSDSGFYLCAWRPRGGSGNTIYFGEGSWLTVV.

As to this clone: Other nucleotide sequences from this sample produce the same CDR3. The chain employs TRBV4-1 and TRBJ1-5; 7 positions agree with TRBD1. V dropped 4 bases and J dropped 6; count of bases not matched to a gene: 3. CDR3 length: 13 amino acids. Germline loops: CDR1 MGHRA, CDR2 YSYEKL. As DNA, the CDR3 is TGCGCCAGCAGCCCCGGGACAGTTCAGCCCCAGCATTTT. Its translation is CASSPGTVQPQHF.

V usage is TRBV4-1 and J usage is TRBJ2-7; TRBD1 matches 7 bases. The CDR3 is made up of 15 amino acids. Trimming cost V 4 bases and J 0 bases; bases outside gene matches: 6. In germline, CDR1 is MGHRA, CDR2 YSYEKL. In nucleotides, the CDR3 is TGCGCCAGCAGCCCAACCGGGACAGACTCCTACGAGCAGTACTTC. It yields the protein CASSPTGTDSYEQYF.

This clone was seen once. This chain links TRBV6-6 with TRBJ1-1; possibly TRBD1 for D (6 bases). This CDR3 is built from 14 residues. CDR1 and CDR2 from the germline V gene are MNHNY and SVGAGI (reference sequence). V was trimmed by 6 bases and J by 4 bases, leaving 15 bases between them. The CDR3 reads CASRDPQDSTEAFF. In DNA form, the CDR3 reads TGTGCCAGCAGAGATCCCCAGGACAGCACTGAAGCTTTCTTT.

This CDR3 reads CASRGLSYNEQFF. DNA of the CDR3: TGTGCCTCGCGGGGGCTCTCCTACAATGAGCAGTTCTTC. This rearrangement joins TRBV25-1 to TRBJ2-1; D might be TRBD2 (7 bases). Looked up from germline, CDR1 is MGHDK and CDR2 is SYGVNS. V lost 11 bases, J lost 0 bases, and 11 bases lay in between. The CDR3 is 13 amino acids.

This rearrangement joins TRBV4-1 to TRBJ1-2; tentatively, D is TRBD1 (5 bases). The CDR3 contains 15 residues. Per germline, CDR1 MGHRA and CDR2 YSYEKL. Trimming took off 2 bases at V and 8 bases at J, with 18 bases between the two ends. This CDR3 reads CASSQSDNLQFGYTF. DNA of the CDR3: TGCGCCAGCAGCCAATCGGACAATCTCCAGTTCGGCTACACCTTC.

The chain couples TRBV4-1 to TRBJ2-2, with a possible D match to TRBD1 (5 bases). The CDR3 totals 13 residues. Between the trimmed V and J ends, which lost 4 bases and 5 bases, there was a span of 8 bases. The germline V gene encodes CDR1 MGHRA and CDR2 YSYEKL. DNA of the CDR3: TGCGCCAGCAGCCCCCAGGGAACCGGGGAGCTGTTTTTT. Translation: CASSPQGTGELFF.

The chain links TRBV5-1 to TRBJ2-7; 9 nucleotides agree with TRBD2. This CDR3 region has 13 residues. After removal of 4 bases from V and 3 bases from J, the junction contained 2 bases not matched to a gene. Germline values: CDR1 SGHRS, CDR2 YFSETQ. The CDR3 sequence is CASSRTSVYEQYF. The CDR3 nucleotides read TGCGCCAGCAGCCGGACTAGCGTCTACGAGCAGTACTTC.

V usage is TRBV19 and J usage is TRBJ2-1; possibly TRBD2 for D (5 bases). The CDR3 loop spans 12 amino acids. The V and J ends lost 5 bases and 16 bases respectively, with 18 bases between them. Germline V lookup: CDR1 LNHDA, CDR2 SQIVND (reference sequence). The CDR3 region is CASSPDSSRAFF. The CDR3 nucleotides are TGTGCCAGTAGTCCGGACTCAAGCCGGGCATTCTTC.

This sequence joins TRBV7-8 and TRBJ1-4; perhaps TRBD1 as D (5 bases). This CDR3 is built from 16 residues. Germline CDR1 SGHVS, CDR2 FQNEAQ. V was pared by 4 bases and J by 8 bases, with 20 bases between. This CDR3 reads CASSYEGGDAREKLFF. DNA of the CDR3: TGTGCCAGCAGCTACGAGGGAGGGGACGCCAGAGAAAAACTGTTTTTT. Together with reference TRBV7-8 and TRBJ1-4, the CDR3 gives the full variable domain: GAGVSQSPRYKVAKRGQDVALRCDPISGHVSLFWYQQALGQGPEFLTYFQNEAQLDKSGLPSDRFFAERPEGSVSTLKIQRTQQEDSAVYLCASSYEGGDAREKLFFGSGTQLSVL.

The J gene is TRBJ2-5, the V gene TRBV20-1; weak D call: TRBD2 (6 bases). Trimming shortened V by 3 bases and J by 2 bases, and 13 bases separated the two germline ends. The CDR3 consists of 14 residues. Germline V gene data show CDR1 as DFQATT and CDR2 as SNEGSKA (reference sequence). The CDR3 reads CSASVSGQQETQYF. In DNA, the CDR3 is TGCAGTGCTAGTGTTAGCGGCCAGCAAGAGACCCAGTACTTC.

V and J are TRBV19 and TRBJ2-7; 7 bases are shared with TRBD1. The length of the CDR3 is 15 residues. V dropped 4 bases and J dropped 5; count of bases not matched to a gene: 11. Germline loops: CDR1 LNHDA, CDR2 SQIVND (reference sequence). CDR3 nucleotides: TGTGCCAGTAGTAAGCAACAGGGGTTCGTCGACGAGCAGTACTTC. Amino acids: CASSKQQGFVDEQYF.

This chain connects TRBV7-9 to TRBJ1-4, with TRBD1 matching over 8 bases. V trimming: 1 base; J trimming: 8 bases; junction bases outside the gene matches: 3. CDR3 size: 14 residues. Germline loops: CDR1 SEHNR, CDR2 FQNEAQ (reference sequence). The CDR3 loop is CASSLGTGTEKLFF. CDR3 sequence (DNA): TGTGCCAGCAGCTTAGGGACAGGGACGGAAAAACTGTTTTTT.

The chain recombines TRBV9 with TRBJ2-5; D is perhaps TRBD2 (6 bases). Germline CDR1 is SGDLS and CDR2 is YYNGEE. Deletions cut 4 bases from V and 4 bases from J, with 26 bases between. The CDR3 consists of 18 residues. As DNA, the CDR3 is TGTGCCAGCAGCATGACCCCCCGTATGTCCGGGGGTCCAGAGACCCAGTACTTC. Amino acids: CASSMTPRMSGGPETQYF.

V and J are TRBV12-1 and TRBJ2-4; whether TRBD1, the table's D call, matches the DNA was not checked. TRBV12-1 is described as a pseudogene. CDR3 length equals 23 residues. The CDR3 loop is CASSFGSPTGGRSYELAKNIQYF. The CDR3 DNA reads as TGTGCCAGCAGCTTTGGCTCACCTACAGGGGGAAGGAGCTATGAACTAGCCAAAAACATTCAGTACTTC.

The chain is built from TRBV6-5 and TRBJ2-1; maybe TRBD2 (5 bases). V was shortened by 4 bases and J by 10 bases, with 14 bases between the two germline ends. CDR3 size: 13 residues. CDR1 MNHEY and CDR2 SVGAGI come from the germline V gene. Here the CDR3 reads CASSSHPGGEQFF. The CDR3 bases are TGTGCCAGCAGTTCCCACCCAGGAGGAGAGCAGTTCTTC.

CDR3: CASSSGAWRTEAFF. The DNA for the CDR3 is TGTGCCAGCAGCTCAGGGGCTTGGCGCACTGAAGCTTTCTTT. The gene calls are TRBV7-2 and TRBJ1-1; a possible D gene is TRBD1 (6 bases). Deletions cut 4 bases from V and 4 bases from J, with 13 bases between. This CDR3 has 14 amino acids. Germline CDR1 reads SGHTA; CDR2 reads FQGNSA.